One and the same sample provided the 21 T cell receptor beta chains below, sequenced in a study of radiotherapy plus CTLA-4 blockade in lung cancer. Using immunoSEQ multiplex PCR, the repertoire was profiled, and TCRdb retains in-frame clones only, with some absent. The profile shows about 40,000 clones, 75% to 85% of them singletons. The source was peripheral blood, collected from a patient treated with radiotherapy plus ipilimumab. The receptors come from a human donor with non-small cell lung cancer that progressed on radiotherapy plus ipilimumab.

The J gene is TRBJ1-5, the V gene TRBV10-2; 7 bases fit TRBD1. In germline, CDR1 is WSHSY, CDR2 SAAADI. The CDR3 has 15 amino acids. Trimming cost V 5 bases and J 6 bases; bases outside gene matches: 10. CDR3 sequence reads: CASSLSQGGVQPQHF. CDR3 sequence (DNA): TGCGCCAGCAGTCTATCGCAGGGGGGAGTTCAGCCCCAGCATTTT.

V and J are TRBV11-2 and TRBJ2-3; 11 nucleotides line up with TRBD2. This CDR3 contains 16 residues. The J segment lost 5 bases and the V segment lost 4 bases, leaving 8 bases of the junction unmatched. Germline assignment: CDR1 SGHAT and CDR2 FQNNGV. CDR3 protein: CASSSKTSGAVDTQYF. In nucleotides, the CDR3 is TGTGCCAGCAGCTCCAAGACTAGCGGGGCGGTAGATACGCAGTATTTT.

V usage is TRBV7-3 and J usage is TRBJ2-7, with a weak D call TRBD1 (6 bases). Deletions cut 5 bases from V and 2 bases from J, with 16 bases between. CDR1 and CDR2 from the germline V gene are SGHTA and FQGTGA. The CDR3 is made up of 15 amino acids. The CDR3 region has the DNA TGTGCCAGCAGCGTCTACGGGACACAGCCCTACGAGCAGTACTTC. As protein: CASSVYGTQPYEQYF.

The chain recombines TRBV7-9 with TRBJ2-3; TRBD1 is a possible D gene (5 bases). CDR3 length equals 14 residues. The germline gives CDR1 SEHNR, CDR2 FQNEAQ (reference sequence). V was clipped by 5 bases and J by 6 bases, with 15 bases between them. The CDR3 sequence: CASSLNGASDTQYF. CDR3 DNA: TGTGCCAGCAGCCTTAATGGGGCGTCGGATACGCAGTATTTT.

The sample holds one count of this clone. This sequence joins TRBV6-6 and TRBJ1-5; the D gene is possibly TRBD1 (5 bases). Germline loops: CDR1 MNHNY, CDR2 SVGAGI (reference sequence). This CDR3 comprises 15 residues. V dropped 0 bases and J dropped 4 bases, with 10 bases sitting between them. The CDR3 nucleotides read TGTGCCAGCAGTTACTCTGGGGCAGGGAATCAGCCCCAGCATTTT. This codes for CASSYSGAGNQPQHF.

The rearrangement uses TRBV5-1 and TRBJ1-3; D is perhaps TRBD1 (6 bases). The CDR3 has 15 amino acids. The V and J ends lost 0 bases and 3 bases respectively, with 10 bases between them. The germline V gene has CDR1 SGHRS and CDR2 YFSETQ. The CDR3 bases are TGCGCCAGCAGCTTGGGTGAGACAGGTGGAAACACCATATATTTT. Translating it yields CASSLGETGGNTIYF.

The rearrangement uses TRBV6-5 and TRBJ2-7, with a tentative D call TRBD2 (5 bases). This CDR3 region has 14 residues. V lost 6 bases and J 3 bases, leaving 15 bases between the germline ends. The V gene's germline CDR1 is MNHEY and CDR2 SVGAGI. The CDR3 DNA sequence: TGTGCCAGCAGCCTGGGGAAGACTAACTACGAGCAGTACTTC. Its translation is CASSLGKTNYEQYF.

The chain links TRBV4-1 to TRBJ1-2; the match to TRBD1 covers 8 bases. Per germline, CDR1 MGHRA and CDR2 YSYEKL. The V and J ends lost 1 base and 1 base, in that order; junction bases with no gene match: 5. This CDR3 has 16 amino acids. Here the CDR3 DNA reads TGCGCCAGCAGCCAAGGACAGGGGAGAGTTAACTATGGCTACACCTTC. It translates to CASSQGQGRVNYGYTF.

In DNA form, the CDR3 reads TGTGCCAGCAGACTACGGACAGGGGGCACCGGGGAGCTGTTTTTT. This codes for CASRLRTGGTGELFF. The V and J genes are TRBV2 and TRBJ2-2; the match to TRBD1 covers 10 bases. Germline assignment: CDR1 SNHLY and CDR2 FYNNEI. CDR3 size: 15 residues. V lost 6 bases, J lost 4 bases, and 5 bases stayed unmatched.

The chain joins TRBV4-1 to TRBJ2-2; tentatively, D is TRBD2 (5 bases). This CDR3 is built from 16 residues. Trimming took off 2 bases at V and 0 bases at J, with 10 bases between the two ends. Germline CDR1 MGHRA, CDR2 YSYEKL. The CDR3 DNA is TGCGCCAGCAGCCAAATGAGGGCGACGAACACCGGGGAGCTGTTTTTT. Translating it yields CASSQMRATNTGELFF.

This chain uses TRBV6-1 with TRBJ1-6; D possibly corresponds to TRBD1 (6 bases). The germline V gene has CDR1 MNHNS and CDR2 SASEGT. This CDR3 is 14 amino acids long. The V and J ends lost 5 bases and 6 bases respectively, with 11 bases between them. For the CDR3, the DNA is TGTGCCAGCAGTCGACAGGATTCTAATTCACCCCTCCACTTT. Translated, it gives CASSRQDSNSPLHF.

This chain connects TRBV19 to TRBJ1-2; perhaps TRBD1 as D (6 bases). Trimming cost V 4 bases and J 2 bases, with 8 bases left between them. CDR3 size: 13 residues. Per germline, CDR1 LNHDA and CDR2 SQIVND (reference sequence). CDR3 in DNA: TGTGCCAGTAGTACAGGACAGAACTATGGCTACACCTTC. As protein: CASSTGQNYGYTF. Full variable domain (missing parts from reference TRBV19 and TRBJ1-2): DGGITQSPKYLFRKEGQNVTLSCEQNLNHDAMYWYRQDPGQGLRLIYYSQIVNDFQKGDIAEGYSVSREKKESFPLTVTSAQKNPTAFYLCASSTGQNYGYTFGSGTRLTVV.

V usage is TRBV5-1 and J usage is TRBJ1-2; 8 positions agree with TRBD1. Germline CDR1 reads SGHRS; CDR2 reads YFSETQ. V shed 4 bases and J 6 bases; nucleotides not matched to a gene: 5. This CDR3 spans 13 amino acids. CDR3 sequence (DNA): TGCGCCAGCAGCATAGGACAGGGTCATGGCTACACCTTC. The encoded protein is CASSIGQGHGYTF.

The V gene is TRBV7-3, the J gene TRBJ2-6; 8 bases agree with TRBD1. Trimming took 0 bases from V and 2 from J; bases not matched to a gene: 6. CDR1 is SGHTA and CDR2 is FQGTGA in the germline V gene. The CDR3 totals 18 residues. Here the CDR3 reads CASSLTTPGGPGANVLTF. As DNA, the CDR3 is TGTGCCAGCAGCTTAACCACCCCAGGGGGCCCTGGGGCCAACGTCCTGACTTTC.

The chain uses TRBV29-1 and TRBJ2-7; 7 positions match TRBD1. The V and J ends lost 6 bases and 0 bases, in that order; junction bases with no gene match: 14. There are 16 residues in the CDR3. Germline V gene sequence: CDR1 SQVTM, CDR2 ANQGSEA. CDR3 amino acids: CSVVTTRQGHSYEQYF. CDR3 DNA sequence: TGCAGCGTGGTGACCACAAGACAGGGTCACTCCTACGAGCAGTACTTC.

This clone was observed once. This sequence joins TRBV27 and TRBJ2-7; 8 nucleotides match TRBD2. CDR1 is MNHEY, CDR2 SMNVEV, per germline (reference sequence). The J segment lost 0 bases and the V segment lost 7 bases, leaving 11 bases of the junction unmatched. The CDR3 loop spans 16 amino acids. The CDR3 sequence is CASKFTGGGSSYEQYF. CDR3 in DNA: TGTGCCAGCAAGTTTACCGGGGGGGGGAGCTCCTACGAGCAGTACTTC.

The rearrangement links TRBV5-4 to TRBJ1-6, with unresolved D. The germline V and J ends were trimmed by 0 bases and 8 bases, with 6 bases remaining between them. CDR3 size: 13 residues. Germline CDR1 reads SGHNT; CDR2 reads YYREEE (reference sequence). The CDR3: CASSLVRDSPLHF. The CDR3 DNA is TGTGCCAGCAGCTTGGTGAGGGATTCACCCCTCCACTTT.

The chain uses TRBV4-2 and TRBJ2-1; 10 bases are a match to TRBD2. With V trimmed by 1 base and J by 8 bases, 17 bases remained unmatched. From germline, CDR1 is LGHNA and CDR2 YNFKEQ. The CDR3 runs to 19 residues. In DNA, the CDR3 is TGTGCCAGCAGCCAAGGGGCTAGCGGGGGCCTCCGGGATAGGGATGAGCAGTTCTTC. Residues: CASSQGASGGLRDRDEQFF.

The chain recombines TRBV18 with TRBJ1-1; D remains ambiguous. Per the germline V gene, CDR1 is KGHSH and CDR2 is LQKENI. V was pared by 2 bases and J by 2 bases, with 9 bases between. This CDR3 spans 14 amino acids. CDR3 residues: CASSPAAGNTEAFF. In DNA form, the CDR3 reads TGTGCCAGCTCACCAGCGGCGGGAAACACTGAAGCTTTCTTT.

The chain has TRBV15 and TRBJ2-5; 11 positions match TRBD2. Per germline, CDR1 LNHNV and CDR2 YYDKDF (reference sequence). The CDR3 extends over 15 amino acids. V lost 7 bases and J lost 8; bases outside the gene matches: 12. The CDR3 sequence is CATTPRTSGGPTQYF. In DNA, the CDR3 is TGTGCCACCACGCCGCGAACTAGCGGGGGACCCACCCAGTACTTC.

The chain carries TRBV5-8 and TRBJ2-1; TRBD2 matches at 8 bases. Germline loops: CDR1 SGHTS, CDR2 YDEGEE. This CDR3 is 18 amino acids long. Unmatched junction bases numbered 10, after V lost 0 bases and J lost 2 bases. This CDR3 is CASSLEVVAGGPYNEQFF. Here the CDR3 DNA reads TGTGCCAGCAGCTTGGAAGTGGTGGCGGGGGGACCCTACAATGAGCAGTTCTTC.